The 27 T cell receptor beta chains given below trace back to one sample, sequenced in a study of T-cell reconstitution after alpha-beta-depleted transplantation in children. The library targeted TCRbeta and was prepared with unique molecular identifiers. TCRdb ran MiXCR on the PCR reads and lists one entry per CDR3 protein. The profile covers over 200,000 distinct CDR3 sequences, with approximately 10% appearing a single time and approximately 28% taken by the ten largest. The material was PBMCs, obtained before TCRalphabeta/CD19-depleted stem cell transplant. These receptors all stem from a child younger than two with acute myeloid leukemia, due to receive a stem cell transplant.

This clonotype has ten or more counts. The V and J genes are TRBV20-1 and TRBJ2-7; 7 nucleotides agree with TRBD1. The CDR3 is 11 residues long. Germline CDR1 is DFQATT and CDR2 is SNEGSKA (reference sequence). Unmatched junction bases numbered 2, after V lost 4 bases and J lost 5 bases. This CDR3 reads CSAKQGNEQYF. The CDR3 DNA follows: TGCAGTGCTAAACAGGGGAACGAGCAGTACTTC.

This clonotype was seen ten or more times. The chain joins TRBV6-5 to TRBJ2-1; 9 bases are a match to TRBD2. V dropped 2 bases and J dropped 10; count of bases not matched to a gene: 9. Germline V lookup: CDR1 MNHEY, CDR2 SVGAGI. This CDR3 spans 15 amino acids. CDR3 sequence: CASSYGGGAVGEQFF. Here the CDR3 DNA reads TGTGCCAGCAGTTACGGCGGGGGGGCTGTGGGGGAGCAGTTCTTC.

This clonotype was recorded many times. V is TRBV28 and J is TRBJ2-3; D is possibly TRBD1 or TRBD2 (5 bases each). Germline V gene sequence: CDR1 MDHEN, CDR2 SYDVKM. The CDR3 contains 13 residues. V was clipped by 7 bases and J by 10 bases, with 18 bases between them. The chain's CDR3 is CASTLLSGTSQYF. As DNA, the CDR3 is TGTGCCAGCACCTTGCTGTCTGGGACCTCGCAGTATTTT.

This clonotype was seen ten or more times. CDR3 bases: TGTGCCAGCTCACTGACAGGGATGGGCAGCAATCAGCCCCAGCATTTT. Its protein product is CASSLTGMGSNQPQHF. The gene calls are TRBV18 and TRBJ1-5; TRBD1 matches at 7 bases. This CDR3 has 16 residues. The ends lost 4 bases at V and 1 base at J; junction bases unmatched: 7. The germline gives CDR1 KGHSH, CDR2 LQKENI. Variable domain in full (rest from reference TRBV18 and TRBJ1-5): NAGVMQNPRHLVRRRGQEARLRCSPMKGHSHVYWYRQLPEEGLKFMVYLQKENIIDESGMPKERFSAEFPKEGPSILRIQQVVRGDSAAYFCASSLTGMGSNQPQHFGDGTRLSIL.

This clonotype was observed at least ten times. The chain combines TRBV7-8 with TRBJ1-1, with a tentative D call TRBD1 (6 bases). There are 13 residues in the CDR3. The germline CDR1 and CDR2 sequences are SGHVS and FQNEAQ. V was cut by 1 base and J by 8 bases, with 11 bases left in between. This chain's CDR3 is CASSLVWTDEAFF. CDR3 sequence (DNA): TGTGCCAGCAGCTTAGTTTGGACAGACGAAGCTTTCTTT.

This clonotype was recorded a few times. The rearrangement links TRBV27 to TRBJ1-6; TRBD1 might be the D (6 bases). There are 13 residues in the CDR3. In germline, CDR1 is MNHEY, CDR2 SMNVEV (reference sequence). V shed 6 bases and J shed 8 bases, with 11 bases lying between them. CDR3 amino acids: CASRNQGYSPLHF. In DNA form, the CDR3 reads TGTGCCAGCAGGAACCAGGGGTATTCACCCCTCCACTTT.

This clonotype was seen a single time. This may be a read error: a much more frequent sequence differs by one nucleotide. The chain links TRBV4-1 to TRBJ1-1; 8 bases are shared with TRBD1. Per germline, CDR1 MGHRA and CDR2 YSYEKL. J lost 6 bases, V lost 4 bases, and 13 bases had no gene match. The CDR3 runs 16 residues. Here the CDR3 reads CASSLGQGVTDAEAFF. The CDR3 DNA is TGCGCCAGCAGCCTAGGACAGGGCGTCACGGATGCTGAAGCTTTCTTT.

The chain recombines TRBV7-2 with TRBJ2-1; D is perhaps TRBD2 (6 bases). The CDR3 covers 15 residues. V was clipped by 6 bases and J by 0 bases, with 12 bases between them. The germline V gene encodes CDR1 SGHTA and CDR2 FQGNSA. This CDR3 is CASRTDGSSYNEQFF. CDR3 sequence (DNA): TGTGCCAGCAGGACAGACGGGAGCTCCTACAATGAGCAGTTCTTC. Full variable domain (rest looked up from reference TRBV7-2 and TRBJ2-1): GAGVSQSPSNKVTEKGKDVELRCDPISGHTALYWYRQSLGQGLEFLIYFQGNSAPDKSGLPSDRFSAERTGGSVSTLTIQRTQQEDSAVYLCASRTDGSSYNEQFFGPGTRLTVL.

This clonotype was observed at least ten times. V and J are TRBV21-1 and TRBJ2-2. TRBV21-1 is listed as a pseudogene. CDR3 length: 15 residues. The CDR3 sequence is CASKEAELNTGELFF. CDR3 DNA sequence: TGTGCCAGCAAAGAGGCCGAACTGAACACCGGGGAGCTGTTTTTT.

The table lists this clonotype with a few counts. With a much larger clone just one base away, this may be a read error. The V gene is TRBV12-3 or TRBV12-4, the J gene TRBJ1-2, with a tentative D call TRBD1 (6 bases). The germline V and J ends were trimmed by 6 bases and 12 bases, with 20 bases remaining between them. The CDR3 has 13 amino acids. Here the CDR3 reads CASSRTDPGGDTF. DNA of the CDR3: TGTGCCAGCAGCCGGACAGACCCCGGGGGCGACACCTTC.

This clonotype was found many times. The CDR3 region has the DNA TGTGCCAGCAGATTAGGACTAGGAGGCGAGCAGTTCTTC. Its translation: CASRLGLGGEQFF. The chain uses TRBV3-1 and TRBJ2-1; 7 positions match TRBD2. The CDR3 totals 13 residues. Germline loops: CDR1 LGHDT, CDR2 YNNKEL (reference sequence). Trimming cost V 6 bases and J 10 bases; bases outside gene matches: 9.

This clonotype has more than one count but fewer than ten. The CDR3, as DNA: TGTGCCTGGAGAGACAAAAGCTCCTATAATTCACCCCTCCACTTT. It encodes CAWRDKSSYNSPLHF. The chain is built from TRBV30 and TRBJ1-6; D not certain. Germline loops: CDR1 GTSNPN, CDR2 SVGIG (reference sequence). The CDR3 has 15 amino acids. The ends were cut back, 3 bases at V and 0 bases at J, with 9 bases in the middle. The full variable domain, in which reference TRBV30 and TRBJ1-6 provide the parts outside the CDR3, is SQTIHQWPATLVQPVGSPLSLECTVEGTSNPNLYWYRQAAGRGLQLLFYSVGIGQISSEVPQNLSASRPQDRQFILSSKKLLLSDSGFYLCAWRDKSSYNSPLHFGNGTRLTVT.

Worth noting for this clonotype: This may come from a read error, since a much larger clone is one base off. The V call is TRBV7-2, the J call TRBJ2-1, with 8 bases identical to TRBD2. The CDR3 has 14 residues. The V gene's germline CDR1 is SGHTA and CDR2 FQGNSA. Trimming removed 3 bases from V and 7 bases from J; junction bases left unmatched: 5. Here the CDR3 DNA reads TGTGCCAGCAGCTTCTGGACTAGCAGAAATGAGCAGTTCTTC. Encoded protein: CASSFWTSRNEQFF.

Many counts were recorded for this clonotype. This chain uses TRBV12-3 or TRBV12-4 with TRBJ1-1, with TRBD1 identical over 7 bases. The CDR3 extends over 15 amino acids. The trim removed 5 bases at V and 1 base at J, leaving 7 bases unmatched. The DNA of the CDR3 is TGTGCCAGCAGTCTCAGGGGGGGGTCGAACACTGAAGCTTTCTTT. It specifies CASSLRGGSNTEAFF.

This clonotype has a count of ten or more. V is TRBV7-9 and J is TRBJ1-2, with 9 bases lining up with TRBD1. The length of the CDR3 is 13 residues. Per the germline V gene, CDR1 is SEHNR and CDR2 is FQNEAQ (reference sequence). Trimming cost V 6 bases and J 8 bases; bases outside gene matches: 7. For the CDR3, the DNA is TGTGCCAGCAGTTCGGACAGGGGAGGAGGCTACACCTTC. Its protein product is CASSSDRGGGYTF.

This clonotype was detected many times. The V and J genes are TRBV2 and TRBJ2-1; possible D gene TRBD2, 5 bases. The CDR3 consists of 16 residues. Trimming shortened V by 0 bases and J by 0 bases, and 9 bases separated the two germline ends. Germline CDR1 is SNHLY and CDR2 is FYNNEI. The CDR3 sequence is CASSEALGSSYNEQFF. The DNA for the CDR3 is TGTGCCAGCAGTGAAGCGTTAGGGAGCTCCTACAATGAGCAGTTCTTC.

Only a few counts were recorded for this clonotype. The rearrangement links TRBV6-1 to TRBJ1-1; D gene ambiguous. Trimming stripped 10 bases from V and 0 bases from J, with 12 bases between. This CDR3 contains 13 residues. Germline V gene lookup returns CDR1 MNHNS and CDR2 SASEGT. CDR3 DNA sequence: TGTGCCACCGCCCGACATCTGAACACTGAAGCTTTCTTT. Translation gives CATARHLNTEAFF.

This clonotype was counted between two and nine times. Since a much larger clone is just one base distant, this may be a read error. The gene calls are TRBV7-2 and TRBJ1-2; TRBD1 aligns across 9 bases. This CDR3 is built from 16 residues. Per the germline V gene, CDR1 is SGHTA and CDR2 is FQGNSA. In nucleotides, the CDR3 is TGTGCCAGCAGCTTAATGGGTACAGGGGGCGCCGATGGCGACACCTTC. Its protein is CASSLMGTGGADGDTF.

Turning to this clonotype: A read error may explain this, as a much larger clone is one base away. The rearrangement joins TRBV18 to TRBJ2-3; D gene uncertain. Germline CDR1 and CDR2: KGHSH and LQKENI. Trimming removed 8 bases at V and 3 bases at J, with 15 bases between. The CDR3 runs 14 residues. The DNA for the CDR3 is TGTGCCAGCCCATCACCCGGATCTACAGATACGCAGTATTTT. It codes for CASPSPGSTDTQYF.

The sample holds many counts of this clonotype. This rearrangement joins TRBV24-1 to TRBJ2-3; 8 nucleotides agree with TRBD1. V dropped 2 bases and J dropped 1; count of bases not matched to a gene: 7. Germline CDR1 KGHDR, CDR2 SFDVKD. The CDR3 contains 17 residues. CDR3 protein: CATSDSTPGQGTDTQYF. CDR3 sequence (DNA): TGTGCCACCAGTGATTCGACCCCGGGACAGGGCACAGATACGCAGTATTTT.

There are many counts of this clonotype. V is TRBV20-1 and J is TRBJ2-3; 9 positions agree with TRBD1. CDR3 length: 15 residues. The trim removed 1 base at V and 3 bases at J, leaving 5 bases unmatched. Per germline, CDR1 DFQATT and CDR2 SNEGSKA (reference sequence). The CDR3 sequence is CSARVPGTGTDTQYF. DNA of the CDR3: TGCAGTGCTAGAGTCCCCGGGACAGGGACAGATACGCAGTATTTT.

A note on this clonotype: Just one base apart from a much larger clone, this may be a read error. The chain combines TRBV10-3 with TRBJ1-3; 9 bases agree with TRBD1. The germline V gene has CDR1 ENHRY and CDR2 SYGVKD. The CDR3 is made up of 15 amino acids. The CDR3 sequence: CAITRDRAFGNTKYF. CDR3 DNA sequence: TGTGCCATCACCAGGGACAGGGCTTTTGGAAACACCAAATATTTT.

This clonotype was seen repeatedly, ten times or more. The chain recombines TRBV7-2 with TRBJ1-5; D possibly corresponds to TRBD1 (5 bases). Germline V gives CDR1 SGHTA, CDR2 FQGNSA. Trimming left V 5 bases short and J 5 bases short, with 13 bases between. The CDR3 is made up of 14 amino acids. This CDR3 is CASSPSAGDQPQHF. The CDR3 DNA reads as TGTGCCAGCAGCCCTTCTGCGGGGGATCAGCCCCAGCATTTT.

This clonotype was seen a few times. At one end the junction does not follow the germline gene, possibly because of a read error. The J gene is TRBJ2-1, the V gene TRBV20-1; TRBD2 might be the D (5 bases). Germline CDR1 is DFQATT and CDR2 is SNEGSKA (reference sequence). The CDR3 spans 15 residues. DNA for the CDR3: TGCGGTGCTAATCGACTAAGTGGGTCCTACAATGAGCAGTTCTTC. Translated, it gives CGANRLSGSYNEQFF.

This clonotype was detected once. The gene calls are TRBV28 and TRBJ1-1; D is possibly TRBD1 (5 bases). V gave up 6 bases and J gave up 7 bases, with 18 bases separating them. The CDR3 loop spans 14 amino acids. Per germline, CDR1 MDHEN and CDR2 SYDVKM. The CDR3, as DNA: TGTGCCAGCAGACTAATGGGGGGTGTCGGTGAAGCTTTCTTT. Its translation: CASRLMGGVGEAFF.

The table lists this clonotype with a few counts. V and J are TRBV3-1 and TRBJ1-3; no definite D call. Trimming cost V 2 bases and J 0 bases, with 8 bases left between them. The CDR3 runs 15 residues. Germline assignment: CDR1 LGHDT and CDR2 YNNKEL (reference sequence). The CDR3 here is CASSQQHSSGNTIYF. CDR3 bases: TGTGCCAGCAGCCAACAGCACAGCTCTGGAAACACCATATATTTT.

This clonotype has ten or more counts. This sequence joins TRBV14 and TRBJ1-3; D is unresolved. The CDR3 contains 18 residues. The V gene's germline CDR1 is SGHDN and CDR2 FVKESK. The V end was cut by 0 bases, the J end by 5 bases, with 20 bases between. The CDR3 sequence: CASSQDAPLGWGRNTIYF. In DNA form, the CDR3 reads TGTGCCAGCAGCCAAGATGCCCCCCTAGGGTGGGGTAGAAACACCATATATTTT.